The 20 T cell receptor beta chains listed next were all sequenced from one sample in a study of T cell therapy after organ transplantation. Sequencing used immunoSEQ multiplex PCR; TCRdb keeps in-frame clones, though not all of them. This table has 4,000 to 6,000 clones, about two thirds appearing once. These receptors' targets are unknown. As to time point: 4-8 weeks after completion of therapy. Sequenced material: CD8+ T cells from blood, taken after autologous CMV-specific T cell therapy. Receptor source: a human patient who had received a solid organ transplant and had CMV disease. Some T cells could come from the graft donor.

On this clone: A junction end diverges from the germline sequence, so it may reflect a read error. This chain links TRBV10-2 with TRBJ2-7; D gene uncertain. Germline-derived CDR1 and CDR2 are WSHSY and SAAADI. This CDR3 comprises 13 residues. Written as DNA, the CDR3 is TGTGCCAGCAGTTACTCGAACGTGAATGAGCAGTACTTC. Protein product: CASSYSNVNEQYF.

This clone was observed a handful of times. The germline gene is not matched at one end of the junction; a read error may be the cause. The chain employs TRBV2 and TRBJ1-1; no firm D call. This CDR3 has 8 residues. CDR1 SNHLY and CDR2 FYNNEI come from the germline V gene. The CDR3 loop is CASTEAFF. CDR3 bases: TGTGCCAGCACTGAAGCTTTCTTT.

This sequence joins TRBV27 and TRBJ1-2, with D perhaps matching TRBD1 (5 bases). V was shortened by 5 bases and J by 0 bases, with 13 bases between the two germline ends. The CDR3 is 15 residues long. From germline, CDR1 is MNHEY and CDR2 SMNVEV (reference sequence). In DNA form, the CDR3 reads TGTGCCAGCAGTCTCGGACATAACCCTAACTATGGCTACACCTTC. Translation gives CASSLGHNPNYGYTF.

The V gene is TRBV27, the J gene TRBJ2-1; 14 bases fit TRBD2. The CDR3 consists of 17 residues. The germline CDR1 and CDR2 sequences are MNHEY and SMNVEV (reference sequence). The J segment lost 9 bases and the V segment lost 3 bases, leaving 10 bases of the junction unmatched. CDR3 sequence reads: CASSLGPGLAGDREQFF. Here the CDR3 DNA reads TGTGCCAGCAGTTTGGGGCCGGGACTAGCGGGAGACCGTGAGCAGTTCTTC.

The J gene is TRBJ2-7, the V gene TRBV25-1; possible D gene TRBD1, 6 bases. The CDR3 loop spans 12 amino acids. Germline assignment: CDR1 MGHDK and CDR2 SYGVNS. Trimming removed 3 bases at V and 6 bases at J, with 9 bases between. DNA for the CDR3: TGTGCCAGCAGTGATCAGGGGTTCGAGCAGTACTTC. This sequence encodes CASSDQGFEQYF.

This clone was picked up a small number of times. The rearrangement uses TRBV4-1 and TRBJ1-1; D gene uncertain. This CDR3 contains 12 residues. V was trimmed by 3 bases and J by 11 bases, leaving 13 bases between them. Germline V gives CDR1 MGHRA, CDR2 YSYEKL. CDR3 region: CASSQPGKGAFF. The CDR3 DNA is TGCGCCAGCAGCCAGCCGGGGAAAGGCGCTTTCTTT.

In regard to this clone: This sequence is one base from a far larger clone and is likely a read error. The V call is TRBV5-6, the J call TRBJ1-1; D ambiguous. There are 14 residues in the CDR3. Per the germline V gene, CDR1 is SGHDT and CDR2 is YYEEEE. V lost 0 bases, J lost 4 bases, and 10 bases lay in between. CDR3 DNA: TGTGCCAGCAGCTTGGGCAATTATGGCACTGAAGCTTTCTTT. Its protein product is CASSLGNYGTEAFF.

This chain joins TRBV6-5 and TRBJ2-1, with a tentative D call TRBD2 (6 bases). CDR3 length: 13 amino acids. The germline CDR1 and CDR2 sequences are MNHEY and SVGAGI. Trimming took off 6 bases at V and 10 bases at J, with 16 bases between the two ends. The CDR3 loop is CASSRRRGSEQFF. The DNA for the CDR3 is TGTGCCAGCAGCCGACGGAGGGGATCAGAGCAGTTCTTC.

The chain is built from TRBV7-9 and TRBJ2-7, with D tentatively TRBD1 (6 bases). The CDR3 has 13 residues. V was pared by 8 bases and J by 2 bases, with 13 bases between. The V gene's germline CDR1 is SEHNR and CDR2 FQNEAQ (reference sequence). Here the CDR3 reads CASAQGSTYEQYF. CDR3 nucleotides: TGTGCCAGCGCACAGGGTTCTACCTACGAGCAGTACTTC.

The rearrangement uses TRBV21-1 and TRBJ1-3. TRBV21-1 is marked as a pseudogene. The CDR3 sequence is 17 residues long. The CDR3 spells CASSKGPVRLSGNTIYF. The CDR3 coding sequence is TGTGCCAGCAGCAAAGGGCCGGTTAGACTGTCTGGAAACACCATATATTTT.

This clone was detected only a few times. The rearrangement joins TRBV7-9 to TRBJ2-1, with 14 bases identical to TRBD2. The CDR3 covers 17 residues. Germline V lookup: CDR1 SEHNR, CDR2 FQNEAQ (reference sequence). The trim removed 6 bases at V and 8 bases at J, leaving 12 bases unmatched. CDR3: CASRSTSGRESLHEQFF. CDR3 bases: TGTGCCAGCAGGTCGACTAGCGGGAGGGAGTCCCTTCATGAGCAGTTCTTC.

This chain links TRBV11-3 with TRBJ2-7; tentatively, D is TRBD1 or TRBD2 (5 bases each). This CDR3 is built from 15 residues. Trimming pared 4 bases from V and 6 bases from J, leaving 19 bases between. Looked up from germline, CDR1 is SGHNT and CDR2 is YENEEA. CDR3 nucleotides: TGTGCCAGCAGCTCCCGGGACCTTAACCCCGGCGAGCAGTACTTC. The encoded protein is CASSSRDLNPGEQYF.

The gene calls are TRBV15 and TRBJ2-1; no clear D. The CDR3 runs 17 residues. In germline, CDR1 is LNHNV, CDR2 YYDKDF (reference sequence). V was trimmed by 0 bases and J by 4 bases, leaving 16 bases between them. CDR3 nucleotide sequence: TGTGCCACCAGCAGAGATCTTACGGGCATCCTTTACAATGAGCAGTTCTTC. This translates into CATSRDLTGILYNEQFF.

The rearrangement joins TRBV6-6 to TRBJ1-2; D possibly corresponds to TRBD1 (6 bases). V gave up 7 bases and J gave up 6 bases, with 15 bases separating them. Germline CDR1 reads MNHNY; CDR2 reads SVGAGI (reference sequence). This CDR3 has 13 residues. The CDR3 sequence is CASTGARTDGYTF. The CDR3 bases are TGTGCCAGCACCGGAGCGAGGACAGATGGCTACACCTTC.

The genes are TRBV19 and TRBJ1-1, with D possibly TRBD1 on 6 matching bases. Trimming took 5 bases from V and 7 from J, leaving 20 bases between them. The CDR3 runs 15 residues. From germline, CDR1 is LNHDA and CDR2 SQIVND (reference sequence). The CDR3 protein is CASSWGALSQGEAFF. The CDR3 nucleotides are TGTGCCAGTAGTTGGGGGGCCCTTTCGCAGGGTGAAGCTTTCTTT.

The DNA for the CDR3 is TGTGCCAGCAGCCCCAGGACAGGGAGGGCTTTCTTT. This translates into CASSPRTGRAFF. This chain joins TRBV7-2 and TRBJ1-1; 8 bases agree with TRBD1. Germline assignment: CDR1 SGHTA and CDR2 FQGNSA. Unmatched junction bases numbered 7, after V lost 5 bases and J lost 11 bases. The CDR3 totals 12 residues.

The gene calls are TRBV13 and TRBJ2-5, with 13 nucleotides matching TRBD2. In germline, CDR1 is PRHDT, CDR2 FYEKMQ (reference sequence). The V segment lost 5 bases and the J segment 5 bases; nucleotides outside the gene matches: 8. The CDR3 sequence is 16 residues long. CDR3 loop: CASSPRTSGSRETQYF. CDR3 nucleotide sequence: TGTGCCAGCAGCCCCCGGACTAGCGGGAGTAGGGAGACCCAGTACTTC.

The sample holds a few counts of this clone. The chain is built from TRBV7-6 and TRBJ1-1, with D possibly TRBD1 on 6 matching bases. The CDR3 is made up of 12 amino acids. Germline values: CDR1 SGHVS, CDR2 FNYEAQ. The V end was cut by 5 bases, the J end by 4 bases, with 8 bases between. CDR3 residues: CASSEGGTEAFF. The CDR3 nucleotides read TGTGCCAGCAGCGAGGGGGGCACTGAAGCTTTCTTT.

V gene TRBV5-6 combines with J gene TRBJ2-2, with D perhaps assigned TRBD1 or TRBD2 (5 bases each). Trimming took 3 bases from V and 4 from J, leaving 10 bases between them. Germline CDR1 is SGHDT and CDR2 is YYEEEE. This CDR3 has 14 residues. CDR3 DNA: TGTGCCAGCAGCTCCGGGGCCCTCACCGGGGAGCTGTTTTTT. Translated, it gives CASSSGALTGELFF.

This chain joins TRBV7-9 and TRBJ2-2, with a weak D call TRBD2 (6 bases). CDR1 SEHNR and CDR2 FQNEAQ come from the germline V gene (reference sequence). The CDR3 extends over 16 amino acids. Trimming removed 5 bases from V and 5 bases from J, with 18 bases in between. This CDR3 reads CASSDETQEGTGELFF. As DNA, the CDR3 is TGTGCCAGCAGCGACGAGACGCAGGAGGGGACCGGGGAGCTGTTTTTT.